The next 12 T cell receptor beta chains were all read from a single sample in a study of cytomegalovirus exposure and HLA in healthy donors (TCRdb year 2017). The receptor library was made with the immunoSEQ multiplex PCR assay. A mixture of 60 forward primers for TCR Vbeta segments and 13 reverse primers for TCR Jbeta segments was used in the multiplex PCR. Drawn from immuneACCESS, this table holds only the in-frame rearrangements with V and J called that TCRdb kept. Clones are partly lost; checked studies trace under half to an unresolved V gene and leave the rest unexplained. For this sample there are about 110,000 clones; 60% to 75% appear just once. 2.5% to 3% of the sample belongs to the ten largest clones. Sequencing used PBMCs. The origin of the receptors is a male donor in good health and CMV-seropositive.

This clone was counted between two and nine times. The V call is TRBV5-4, the J call TRBJ2-7; D unresolved. The V gene lost 3 bases and the J gene lost 4 bases, with 11 bases spanning the gap. The CDR3 runs to 13 residues. CDR1 is SGHNT and CDR2 is YYREEE in the germline V gene (reference sequence). CDR3 sequence reads: CASSSWPSYEQYF. The DNA of the CDR3 is TGTGCCAGCAGCTCGTGGCCTTCGTACGAGCAGTACTTC. Looking up the rest from reference TRBV5-4 and TRBJ2-7 gives the full variable domain: ETGVTQSPTHLIKTRGQQVTLRCSSQSGHNTVSWYQQALGQGPQFIFQYYREEENGRGNFPPRFSGLQFPNYSSELNVNALELDDSALYLCASSSWPSYEQYFGPGTRLTVT.

Worth noting for this clone: Germline and junction disagree at one end, which may indicate a read error. Other DNA sequences in this specimen translate into the identical CDR3. V gene TRBV4-1 combines with J gene TRBJ2-1, with a weak D call TRBD2 (6 bases). In germline, CDR1 is MGHRA, CDR2 YSYEKL. This CDR3 contains 16 residues. In nucleotides, the CDR3 is TGCGCCAGTAGCCAAGATCGAACTAGCACGGCCCATGAGCAGTTCTTC. Amino acid sequence: CASSQDRTSTAHEQFF.

About this clone itself: One end of the junction varies from germline; a read error may be responsible. This sequence joins TRBV19 and TRBJ1-5, with D possibly TRBD1 on 6 matching bases. Germline V lookup: CDR1 LNHDA, CDR2 SQIVND (reference sequence). The CDR3 is 13 amino acids. Here the CDR3 DNA reads TGTGCCAGTACAGGGGAGGGCCTAGGGCCCCAGAATTTT. As protein: CASTGEGLGPQNF.

This sequence joins TRBV7-9 and TRBJ2-1, with 7 bases fitting TRBD1. Germline CDR1 and CDR2: SEHNR and FQNEAQ (reference sequence). V shed 8 bases and J 7 bases; nucleotides not matched to a gene: 11. The CDR3 extends over 14 amino acids. The CDR3 is CASVVQGFGNEQFF. The CDR3 bases are TGTGCCAGCGTAGTACAGGGGTTCGGAAATGAGCAGTTCTTC.

This clone was picked up a small number of times. The chain has TRBV7-2 and TRBJ1-1; D unresolved. CDR1 is SGHTA and CDR2 is FQGNSA in the germline V gene. V shed 5 bases and J shed 0 bases, with 13 bases lying between them. This CDR3 contains 15 residues. CDR3 nucleotides: TGTGCCAGCAGCCCCATATTGGGCCTGAACACTGAAGCTTTCTTT. Its translation: CASSPILGLNTEAFF. Variable domain in full (rest from reference TRBV7-2 and TRBJ1-1): GAGVSQSPSNKVTEKGKDVELRCDPISGHTALYWYRQSLGQGLEFLIYFQGNSAPDKSGLPSDRFSAERTGGSVSTLTIQRTQQEDSAVYLCASSPILGLNTEAFFGQGTRLTVV.

This clone occurred once. The gene calls are TRBV5-4 and TRBJ2-3; 13 bases are shared with TRBD2. V lost 4 bases and J lost 6; bases outside the gene matches: 2. CDR1 and CDR2 from the germline V gene are SGHNT and YYREEE (reference sequence). The CDR3 has 14 residues. The CDR3 sequence is CASSILAGGDTQYF. The DNA of the CDR3 is TGTGCCAGCAGCATACTAGCGGGGGGGGATACGCAGTATTTT.

The chain couples TRBV2 to TRBJ1-4; 7 nucleotides match TRBD1. Germline CDR1 SNHLY, CDR2 FYNNEI. The CDR3 spans 14 residues. J gave up 3 bases and V 6 bases, and 4 bases lay outside the gene matches. For the CDR3, the DNA is TGTGCCAGCAGCCGACAGGGAGCTAATGAAAAACTGTTTTTT. Translation: CASSRQGANEKLFF.

The chain recombines TRBV21-1 with TRBJ1-5; the table's D gene call, TRBD1, was not cross checked with the DNA. TRBV21-1 is listed as a pseudogene. There are 16 residues in the CDR3. CDR3 sequence: CASSGLGHSLNQPQHF. Written as DNA, the CDR3 is TGTGCCAGCAGCGGGCTAGGACATAGTCTCAATCAGCCCCAGCATTTT.

The chain is built from TRBV15 and TRBJ2-7; D gene unclear. This CDR3 is 16 amino acids long. The V gene lost 3 bases and the J gene lost 2 bases, with 17 bases spanning the gap. CDR1 is LNHNV and CDR2 is YYDKDF in the germline V gene (reference sequence). CDR3 sequence reads: CATSSPARSTPYEQYF. The CDR3 region has the DNA TGTGCCACCAGCAGTCCAGCGAGGTCGACTCCCTACGAGCAGTACTTC.

V gene TRBV19 combines with J gene TRBJ1-6; TRBD1 agrees at 7 bases. CDR3 length equals 13 residues. V lost 8 bases to trimming and J lost 9 bases; unmatched junction nucleotides: 7. The germline gives CDR1 LNHDA, CDR2 SQIVND (reference sequence). CDR3: CASATGESSPLHF. CDR3 in DNA: TGTGCCAGTGCCACAGGGGAGAGTTCACCCCTCCACTTT.

Here the CDR3 reads CATSSHPGVEQYF. The CDR3 coding sequence is TGTGCCACCAGCAGTCATCCAGGGGTCGAGCAGTACTTC. The V gene is TRBV15, the J gene TRBJ2-7; a possible D gene is TRBD1 (6 bases). CDR1 LNHNV and CDR2 YYDKDF come from the germline V gene (reference sequence). V was trimmed by 3 bases and J by 6 bases, leaving 12 bases between them. The CDR3 is 13 amino acids.

The rearrangement joins TRBV4-2 to TRBJ1-2; tentative D call: TRBD1 (6 bases). V lost 1 base and J 8 bases, leaving 17 bases between the germline ends. Germline V gives CDR1 LGHNA, CDR2 YNFKEQ. This CDR3 has 15 amino acids. The chain's CDR3 is CASSQADRAQGGYTF. The CDR3 nucleotides are TGTGCCAGCAGCCAAGCGGACAGAGCGCAGGGAGGCTACACCTTC.